These 19 T cell receptor beta chains originate from one sample sequenced in a study of cytomegalovirus exposure and HLA in healthy donors. TCRdb keeps only in-frame clones here, not all; method: immunoSEQ multiplex PCR. The sample records more than 150,000 clones, around 84% being singletons. Sequenced sample: PBMCs. The receptors come from a man in his late teens or twenties in good health and CMV-seropositive.

This clone was observed a single time. The chain links TRBV6-5 to TRBJ1-2, with D uncertain. This CDR3 contains 14 residues. V lost 0 bases and J 3 bases, leaving 8 bases between the germline ends. Germline V gene data show CDR1 as MNHEY and CDR2 as SVGAGI. CDR3 coding DNA: TGTGCCAGCAGTTACTCGAGAACGGACTATGGCTACACCTTC. Its protein product is CASSYSRTDYGYTF.

The chain employs TRBV4-3 and TRBJ2-3; TRBD2 agrees at 8 bases. There are 14 residues in the CDR3. The V gene end was trimmed by 9 bases and the J gene end by 5 bases; junction bases not matched to a gene: 10. Germline V CDR1 and CDR2: LGHNA, YSLEER. CDR3 bases: TGCGCCAGGTGTGGAGCGGGAGAAGGAGATACGCAGTATTTT. Translating gives CARCGAGEGDTQYF.

CDR3 loop: CASSLIGGTEAFF. The DNA of the CDR3 is TGTGCCAGCAGCCTGATCGGCGGCACTGAAGCTTTCTTT. The V and J genes are TRBV9 and TRBJ1-1; D gene uncertain. Trimming took 4 bases from V and 4 from J, leaving 11 bases between them. The CDR3 runs to 13 residues. Per germline, CDR1 SGDLS and CDR2 YYNGEE. Full variable domain (remainder filled in from reference TRBV9 and TRBJ1-1): DSGVTQTPKHLITATGQRVTLRCSPRSGDLSVYWYQQSLDQGLQFLIQYYNGEERAKGNILERFSAQQFPDLHSELNLSSLELGDSALYFCASSLIGGTEAFFGQGTRLTVV.

V gene TRBV18 combines with J gene TRBJ2-1; D may be TRBD1 (5 bases). Trimming removed 0 bases at V and 5 bases at J, with 8 bases between. There are 14 residues in the CDR3. The V gene's germline CDR1 is KGHSH and CDR2 LQKENI. The CDR3 DNA reads as TGTGCCAGCTCACCACCGGCAGGGAACAATGAGCAGTTCTTC. Protein: CASSPPAGNNEQFF.

The chain employs TRBV18 and TRBJ2-2, with 11 bases that match TRBD1. J lost 4 bases, V lost 3 bases, and 7 bases had no gene match. The CDR3 is 17 residues long. The germline gives CDR1 KGHSH, CDR2 LQKENI. This CDR3 reads CASSPRPGQGGTGELFF. The CDR3 DNA is TGTGCCAGCTCACCCAGACCGGGACAGGGGGGCACCGGGGAGCTGTTTTTT.

This sequence joins TRBV7-6 and TRBJ2-3; D call uncertain. V was cut by 1 base and J by 5 bases, with 13 bases left in between. This CDR3 spans 15 amino acids. CDR1 and CDR2 (germline): SGHVS, FNYEAQ. The DNA of the CDR3 is TGTGCCAGCAGCTTAGAAGTCGGCGGCGGAGATACGCAGTATTTT. It specifies CASSLEVGGGDTQYF.

V is TRBV7-9 and J is TRBJ2-3, with 7 bases aligning to TRBD2. Trimming at V came to 3 bases and at J to 13 bases, leaving 7 bases not matched to a gene. Germline V gene lookup returns CDR1 SEHNR and CDR2 FQNEAQ (reference sequence). This CDR3 region has 12 residues. DNA for the CDR3: TGTGCCAGCAGCTTCCCCGGGACTAAAGAGTATTTT. Encoded protein: CASSFPGTKEYF.

The chain combines TRBV4-2 with TRBJ1-2; the match to TRBD1 covers 7 bases. The V segment lost 0 bases and the J segment 2 bases; nucleotides outside the gene matches: 3. This CDR3 has 15 amino acids. Germline V gene sequence: CDR1 LGHNA, CDR2 YNFKEQ. The CDR3 nucleotides read TGTGCCAGCAGCCAAGATGACAGGGCAAACTATGGCTACACCTTC. This codes for CASSQDDRANYGYTF.

This chain joins TRBV28 and TRBJ2-5; unclear D gene. V lost 3 bases to trimming and J lost 2 bases, with 13 bases between them. The germline gives CDR1 MDHEN, CDR2 SYDVKM. The CDR3 length is 15 residues. Written as DNA, the CDR3 is TGTGCCAGCAGTTTGTCAGTTACCGGGCAAGAGACCCAGTACTTC. This codes for CASSLSVTGQETQYF. The entire variable domain, with the rest obtained from reference TRBV28 and TRBJ2-5, is as follows: DVKVTQSSRYLVKRTGEKVFLECVQDMDHENMFWYRQDPGLGLRLIYFSYDVKMKEKGDIPEGYSVSREKKERFSLILESASTNQTSMYLCASSLSVTGQETQYFGPGTRLLVL.

The chain is built from TRBV2 and TRBJ1-2, with 9 positions matching TRBD1. The CDR3 spans 15 residues. The germline gives CDR1 SNHLY, CDR2 FYNNEI. After removal of 5 bases from V and 6 bases from J, the junction contained 10 bases not matched to a gene. The CDR3 here is CASSLQGAASHGYTF. CDR3 bases: TGTGCCAGCAGTCTACAGGGGGCGGCCTCTCATGGCTACACCTTC.

This clone was picked up a small number of times. The J gene is TRBJ2-7, the V gene TRBV28; 7 bases fit TRBD1. V dropped 5 bases and J dropped 2; count of bases not matched to a gene: 9. This CDR3 spans 15 amino acids. Looked up from germline, CDR1 is MDHEN and CDR2 is SYDVKM. CDR3 bases: TGTGCCAGCAGTGGCACTGTGACAGGGACCTACGAGCAGTACTTC. This gives the protein CASSGTVTGTYEQYF. Using reference TRBV28 and TRBJ2-7 for the parts outside the CDR3, the full variable domain is DVKVTQSSRYLVKRTGEKVFLECVQDMDHENMFWYRQDPGLGLRLIYFSYDVKMKEKGDIPEGYSVSREKKERFSLILESASTNQTSMYLCASSGTVTGTYEQYFGPGTRLTVT.

This clone has a handful of counts. The V gene is TRBV6-1, the J gene TRBJ2-2; D remains unclear. The ends were cut back, 5 bases at V and 5 bases at J, with 9 bases in the middle. Germline values: CDR1 MNHNS, CDR2 SASEGT. The CDR3 contains 13 residues. The CDR3 is CASSPSRTGELFF. The DNA of the CDR3 is TGTGCCAGCAGTCCGTCCCGGACCGGGGAGCTGTTTTTT.

This sequence joins TRBV2 and TRBJ1-2, with 9 nucleotides matching TRBD1. V lost 6 bases and J lost 5; bases outside the gene matches: 10. Germline-derived CDR1 and CDR2 are SNHLY and FYNNEI. The CDR3 is made up of 15 amino acids. The CDR3: CASSPDAGTGYGYTF. CDR3 bases: TGTGCCAGCAGCCCAGACGCCGGGACAGGGTATGGCTACACCTTC.

The chain uses TRBV10-3 and TRBJ2-2, with D perhaps matching TRBD1 (5 bases). CDR3 length equals 17 residues. The germline V and J ends were trimmed by 0 bases and 0 bases, with 11 bases remaining between them. Looked up from germline, CDR1 is ENHRY and CDR2 is SYGVKD. For the CDR3, the DNA is TGTGCCATCAGTGAGTCCCTAGGACATTCGAACACCGGGGAGCTGTTTTTT. Amino acids: CAISESLGHSNTGELFF.

This clone occurred a few times. This chain links TRBV30 with TRBJ1-1, with a possible D match to TRBD1 (5 bases). Germline CDR1 and CDR2: GTSNPN and SVGIG (reference sequence). The V end lost 3 bases, the J end lost 1 base, and 12 bases lay between the germline ends. This CDR3 has 14 residues. CDR3 amino acids: CAWSLQVPNTEAFF. CDR3 DNA sequence: TGTGCCTGGAGCTTACAGGTCCCGAACACTGAAGCTTTCTTT. Filled out from reference TRBV30 and TRBJ1-1, the complete variable domain reads SQTIHQWPATLVQPVGSPLSLECTVEGTSNPNLYWYRQAAGRGLQLLFYSVGIGQISSEVPQNLSASRPQDRQFILSSKKLLLSDSGFYLCAWSLQVPNTEAFFGQGTRLTVV.

In its sample, this clone was seen a few times. The CDR3 DNA follows: TGTGCCAGCAGTGACTCGACAGGGAGCGGGACAGATACGCAGTATTTT. Translation gives CASSDSTGSGTDTQYF. V gene TRBV6-4 combines with J gene TRBJ2-3, with D maybe TRBD1 (7 bases). The CDR3 consists of 16 residues. Germline loops: CDR1 MRHNA, CDR2 SNTAGT. The ends were cut back, 0 bases at V and 3 bases at J, with 13 bases in the middle.

The chain carries TRBV5-4 and TRBJ2-2; D perhaps matches TRBD2 (6 bases). The CDR3 runs to 14 residues. Trimming pared 2 bases from V and 1 base from J, leaving 6 bases between. Looked up from germline, CDR1 is SGHNT and CDR2 is YYREEE (reference sequence). CDR3 DNA sequence: TGTGCCAGCAGCTTCGGGGGGAACACCGGGGAGCTGTTTTTT. Protein product: CASSFGGNTGELFF. The full variable domain, in which reference TRBV5-4 and TRBJ2-2 provide the parts outside the CDR3, is ETGVTQSPTHLIKTRGQQVTLRCSSQSGHNTVSWYQQALGQGPQFIFQYYREEENGRGNFPPRFSGLQFPNYSSELNVNALELDDSALYLCASSFGGNTGELFFGEGSRLTVL.

J is TRBJ2-5 and V is TRBV9, with 7 bases that match TRBD2. Germline CDR1 reads SGDLS; CDR2 reads YYNGEE. CDR3 size: 15 residues. V shed 4 bases and J 1 base; nucleotides not matched to a gene: 7. The CDR3 region is CASSPEGRGQETQYF. In DNA form, the CDR3 reads TGTGCCAGCAGCCCTGAGGGGAGGGGCCAAGAGACCCAGTACTTC.

J is TRBJ2-7 and V is TRBV7-2; TRBD2 is a possible D gene (7 bases). Germline lookup yields CDR1 SGHTA and CDR2 FQGNSA. The CDR3 totals 13 residues. Deletions cut 6 bases from V and 3 bases from J, with 12 bases between. CDR3 in amino acids: CASRLATGYEQYF. CDR3 DNA sequence: TGTGCCAGCAGACTAGCGACAGGCTACGAGCAGTACTTC.